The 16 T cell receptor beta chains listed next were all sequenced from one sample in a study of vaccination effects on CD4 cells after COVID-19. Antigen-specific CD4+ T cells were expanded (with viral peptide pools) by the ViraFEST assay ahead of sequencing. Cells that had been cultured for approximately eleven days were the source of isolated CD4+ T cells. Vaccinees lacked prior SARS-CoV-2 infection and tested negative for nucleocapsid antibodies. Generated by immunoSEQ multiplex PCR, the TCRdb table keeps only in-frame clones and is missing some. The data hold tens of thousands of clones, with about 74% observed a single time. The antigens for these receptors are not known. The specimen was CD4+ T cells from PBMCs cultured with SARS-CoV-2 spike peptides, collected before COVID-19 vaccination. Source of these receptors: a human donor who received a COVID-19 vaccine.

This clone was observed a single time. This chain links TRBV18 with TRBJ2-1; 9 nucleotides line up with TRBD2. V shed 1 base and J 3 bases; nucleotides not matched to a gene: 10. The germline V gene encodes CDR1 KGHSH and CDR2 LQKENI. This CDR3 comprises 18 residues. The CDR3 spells CASSPRGSGRGVYNEQFF. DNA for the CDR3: TGTGCCAGCTCACCACGAGGTAGCGGGAGAGGAGTCTACAATGAGCAGTTCTTC.

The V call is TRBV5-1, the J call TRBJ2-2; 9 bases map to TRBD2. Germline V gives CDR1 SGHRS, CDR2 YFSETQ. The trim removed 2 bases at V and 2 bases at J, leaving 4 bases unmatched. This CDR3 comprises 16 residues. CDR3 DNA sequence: TGCGCCAGCAGCTTTTTAGCGGGAGATAACACCGGGGAGCTGTTTTTT. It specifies CASSFLAGDNTGELFF.

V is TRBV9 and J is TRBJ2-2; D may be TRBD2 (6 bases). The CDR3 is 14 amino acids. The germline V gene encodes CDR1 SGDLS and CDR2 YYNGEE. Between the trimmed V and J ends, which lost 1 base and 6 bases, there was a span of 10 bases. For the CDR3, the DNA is TGTGCCAGCAGCGTATCGGGGAGGCCCGGGGAGCTGTTTTTT. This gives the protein CASSVSGRPGELFF.

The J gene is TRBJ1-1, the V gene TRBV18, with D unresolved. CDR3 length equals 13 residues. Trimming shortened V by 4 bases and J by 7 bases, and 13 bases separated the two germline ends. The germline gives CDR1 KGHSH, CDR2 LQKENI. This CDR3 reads CASSQNGRDEAFF. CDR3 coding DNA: TGTGCCAGCTCACAAAACGGACGGGATGAAGCTTTCTTT. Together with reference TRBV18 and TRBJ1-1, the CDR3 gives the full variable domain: NAGVMQNPRHLVRRRGQEARLRCSPMKGHSHVYWYRQLPEEGLKFMVYLQKENIIDESGMPKERFSAEFPKEGPSILRIQQVVRGDSAAYFCASSQNGRDEAFFGQGTRLTVV.

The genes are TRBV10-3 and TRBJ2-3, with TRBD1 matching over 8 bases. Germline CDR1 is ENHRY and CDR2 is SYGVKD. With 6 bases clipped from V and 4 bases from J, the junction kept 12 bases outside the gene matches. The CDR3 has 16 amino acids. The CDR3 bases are TGTGCCATCAGAATAAACACATTGGGACAGGCAGATACGCAGTATTTT. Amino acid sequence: CAIRINTLGQADTQYF.

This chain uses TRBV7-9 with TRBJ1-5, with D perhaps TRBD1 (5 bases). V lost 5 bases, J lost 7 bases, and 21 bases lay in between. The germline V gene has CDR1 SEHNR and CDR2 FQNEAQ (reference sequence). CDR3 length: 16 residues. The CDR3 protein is CASSESRVRRGQPQHF. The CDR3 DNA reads TGTGCCAGCAGCGAATCTCGGGTGAGGCGGGGGCAGCCCCAGCATTTT.

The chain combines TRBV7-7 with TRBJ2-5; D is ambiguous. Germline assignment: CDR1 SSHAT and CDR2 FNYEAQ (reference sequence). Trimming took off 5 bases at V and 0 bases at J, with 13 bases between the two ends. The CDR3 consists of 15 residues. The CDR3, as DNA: TGTGCCAGCAGCGTCGGACGGCTGTACCAAGAGACCCAGTACTTC. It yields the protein CASSVGRLYQETQYF.

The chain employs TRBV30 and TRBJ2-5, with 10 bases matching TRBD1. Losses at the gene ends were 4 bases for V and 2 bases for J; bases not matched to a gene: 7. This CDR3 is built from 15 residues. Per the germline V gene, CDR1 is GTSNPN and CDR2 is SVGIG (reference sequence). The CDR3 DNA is TGTGCCTGGAACCCGGGACAGGGGACTCAAGAGACCCAGTACTTC. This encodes CAWNPGQGTQETQYF.

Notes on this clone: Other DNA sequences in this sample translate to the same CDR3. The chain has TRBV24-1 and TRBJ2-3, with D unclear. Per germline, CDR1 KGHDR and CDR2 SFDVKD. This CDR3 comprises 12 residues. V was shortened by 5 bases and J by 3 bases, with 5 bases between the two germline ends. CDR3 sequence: CATSGDTDTQYF. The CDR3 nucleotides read TGTGCCACCAGTGGGGATACAGATACGCAGTATTTT.

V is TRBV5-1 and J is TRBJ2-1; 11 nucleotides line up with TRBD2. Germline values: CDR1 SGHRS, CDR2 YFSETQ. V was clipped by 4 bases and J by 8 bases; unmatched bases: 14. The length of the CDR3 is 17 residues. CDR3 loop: CASSLIRLAGSPDEQFF. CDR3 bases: TGCGCCAGCAGCCTCATAAGACTAGCGGGATCTCCAGATGAGCAGTTCTTC.

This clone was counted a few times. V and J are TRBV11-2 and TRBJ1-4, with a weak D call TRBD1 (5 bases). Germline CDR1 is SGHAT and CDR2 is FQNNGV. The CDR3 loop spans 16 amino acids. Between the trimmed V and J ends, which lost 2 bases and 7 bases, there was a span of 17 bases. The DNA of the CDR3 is TGTGCCAGCAGCTTATCACCCAGGGTCGGATTTGAAAAACTGTTTTTT. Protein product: CASSLSPRVGFEKLFF.

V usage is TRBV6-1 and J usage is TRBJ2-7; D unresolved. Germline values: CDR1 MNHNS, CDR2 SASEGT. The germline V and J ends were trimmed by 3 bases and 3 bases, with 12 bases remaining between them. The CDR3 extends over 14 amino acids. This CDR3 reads CASSDLTRIYEQYF. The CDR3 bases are TGTGCCAGCAGTGACCTAACTCGGATCTACGAGCAGTACTTC.

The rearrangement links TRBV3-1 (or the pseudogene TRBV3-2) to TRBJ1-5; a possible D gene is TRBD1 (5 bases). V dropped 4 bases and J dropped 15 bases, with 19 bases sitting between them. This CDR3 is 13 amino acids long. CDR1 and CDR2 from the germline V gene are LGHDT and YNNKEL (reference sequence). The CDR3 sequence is CASSPSTGRRLHF. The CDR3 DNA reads TGTGCCAGCAGCCCGTCCACGGGACGGAGGTTGCATTTT.

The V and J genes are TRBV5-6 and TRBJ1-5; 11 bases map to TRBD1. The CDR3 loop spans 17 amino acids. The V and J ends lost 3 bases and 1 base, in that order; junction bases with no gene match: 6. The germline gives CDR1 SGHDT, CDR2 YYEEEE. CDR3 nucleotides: TGTGCCAGCAGCTCCGGACAGGGGGCGCGAAGCAATCAGCCCCAGCATTTT. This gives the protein CASSSGQGARSNQPQHF.

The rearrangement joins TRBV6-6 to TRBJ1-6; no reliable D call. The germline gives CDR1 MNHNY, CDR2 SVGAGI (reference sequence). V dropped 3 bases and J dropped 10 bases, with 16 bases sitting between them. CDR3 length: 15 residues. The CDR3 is CASSYSDRLGSPLHF. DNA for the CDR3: TGTGCCAGCAGTTATTCGGACCGACTTGGGTCACCCCTCCACTTT.

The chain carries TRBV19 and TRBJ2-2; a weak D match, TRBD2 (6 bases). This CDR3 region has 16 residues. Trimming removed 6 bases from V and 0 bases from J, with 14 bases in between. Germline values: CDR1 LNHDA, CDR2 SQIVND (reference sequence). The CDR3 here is CASRERWGANTGELFF. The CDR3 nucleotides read TGTGCCAGTAGGGAACGTTGGGGGGCGAACACCGGGGAGCTGTTTTTT. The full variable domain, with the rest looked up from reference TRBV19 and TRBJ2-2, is DGGITQSPKYLFRKEGQNVTLSCEQNLNHDAMYWYRQDPGQGLRLIYYSQIVNDFQKGDIAEGYSVSREKKESFPLTVTSAQKNPTAFYLCASRERWGANTGELFFGEGSRLTVL.